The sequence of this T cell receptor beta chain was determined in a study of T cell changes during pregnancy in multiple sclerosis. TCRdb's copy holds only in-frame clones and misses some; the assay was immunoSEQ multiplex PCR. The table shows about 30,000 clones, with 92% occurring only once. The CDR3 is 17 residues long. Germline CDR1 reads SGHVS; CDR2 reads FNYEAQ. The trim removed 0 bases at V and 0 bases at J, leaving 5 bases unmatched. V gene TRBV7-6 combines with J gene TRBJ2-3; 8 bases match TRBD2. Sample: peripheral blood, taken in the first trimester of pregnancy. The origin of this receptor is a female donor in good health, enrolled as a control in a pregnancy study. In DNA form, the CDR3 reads TGTGCCAGCAGCTTAGCGTCCGGGGGGGGAAGCACAGATACGCAGTATTTT. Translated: CASSLASGGGSTDTQYF. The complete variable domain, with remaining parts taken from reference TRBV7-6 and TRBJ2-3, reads GAGVSQSPRYKVTKRGQDVALRCDPISGHVSLYWYRQALGQGPEFLTYFNYEAQQDKSGLPNDRFSAERPEGSISTLTIQRTEQRDSAMYRCASSLASGGGSTDTQYFGPGTRLTVL.